What follows are 30 T cell receptor beta chains derived from one specimen sequenced in a study of T cells in localized non-small cell lung cancer. The assay was immunoSEQ multiplex PCR, and TCRdb's table has in-frame clones only and misses some. This table has about 39,000 clones, around 75% appearing once. The sample in question was PBMCs, obtained before any cancer treatment. The receptors stem from a woman aged 35 to 70 with stage II squamous cell lung carcinoma.

This rearrangement joins TRBV7-6 to TRBJ1-5; 8 bases match TRBD1. The germline gives CDR1 SGHVS, CDR2 FNYEAQ. V was pared by 5 bases and J by 4 bases, with 7 bases of the junction left unmatched. The CDR3 spans 15 residues. CDR3 in amino acids: CASSEGQGGNQPQHF. CDR3 DNA sequence: TGTGCCAGCAGCGAAGGACAGGGTGGGAATCAGCCCCAGCATTTT.

Points on this clone: Additional DNA sequences in this sample encode the identical CDR3. The chain employs TRBV28 and TRBJ1-2; the D gene is possibly TRBD1 (6 bases). Germline V gene lookup returns CDR1 MDHEN and CDR2 SYDVKM. V shed 4 bases and J shed 6 bases, with 6 bases lying between them. This CDR3 spans 11 amino acids. Written as DNA, the CDR3 is TGTGCCAGCAGTTACAGGGATGGCTACACCTTC. Translating gives CASSYRDGYTF.

The chain combines TRBV5-4 with TRBJ1-2, with D perhaps TRBD1 (5 bases). Germline CDR1 is SGHNT and CDR2 is YYREEE (reference sequence). This CDR3 has 17 amino acids. With 0 bases removed from V and 4 bases from J, the gap between germline ends came to 19 bases. The DNA of the CDR3 is TGTGCCAGCAGCTTGGCGAGTGGGGCTCAATCGGGCTATGGCTACACCTTC. Translating it yields CASSLASGAQSGYGYTF.

The chain carries TRBV5-8 and TRBJ2-1; 8 bases align to TRBD2. Germline V CDR1 and CDR2: SGHTS, YDEGEE. The V segment lost 1 base and the J segment 4 bases; nucleotides outside the gene matches: 4. CDR3 length equals 15 residues. The CDR3 sequence is CASSLSRGGYNEQFF. The CDR3 nucleotides read TGTGCCAGCAGCTTGAGTCGGGGGGGTTACAATGAGCAGTTCTTC.

This clone was detected only a few times. V is TRBV5-8 and J is TRBJ2-3, with D hard to call. This CDR3 has 14 amino acids. Per the germline V gene, CDR1 is SGHTS and CDR2 is YDEGEE. V was shortened by 1 base and J by 0 bases, with 6 bases between the two germline ends. The CDR3 DNA reads TGTGCCAGCAGCTTGTACCAGAGCACAGATACGCAGTATTTT. Translated, it gives CASSLYQSTDTQYF.

The rearrangement uses TRBV7-9 and TRBJ2-1; no definite D call. The CDR3 is 13 residues long. Germline CDR1 and CDR2: SEHNR and FQNEAQ (reference sequence). V was trimmed by 3 bases and J by 6 bases, leaving 9 bases between them. The CDR3 is CASSFSGRNEQFF. CDR3 in DNA: TGTGCCAGCAGCTTCTCTGGACGCAATGAGCAGTTCTTC.

The V gene is TRBV19, the J gene TRBJ1-5; no reliable D call. Germline values: CDR1 LNHDA, CDR2 SQIVND (reference sequence). The germline V and J ends were trimmed by 7 bases and 0 bases, with 16 bases remaining between them. CDR3 size: 16 residues. The CDR3 DNA reads TGTGCCAGTAACAGTTTAAACGATTTTAGCAATCAGCCCCAGCATTTT. It specifies CASNSLNDFSNQPQHF.

J is TRBJ1-3 and V is TRBV15; TRBD1 is a possible D gene (5 bases). CDR1 LNHNV and CDR2 YYDKDF come from the germline V gene (reference sequence). The CDR3 consists of 15 residues. Trimming stripped 0 bases from V and 4 bases from J, with 10 bases between. The CDR3 nucleotides read TGTGCCACCAGCAGAGATCCAGGGATAGGAAACACCATATATTTT. The encoded protein is CATSRDPGIGNTIYF.

This clone was seen a few times. The rearrangement joins TRBV6-5 to TRBJ1-5; D is unclear. Germline assignment: CDR1 MNHEY and CDR2 SVGAGI. This CDR3 is built from 12 residues. V lost 6 bases, J lost 7 bases, and 10 bases lay in between. For the CDR3, the DNA is TGTGCCAGCAGACGGGTAGGACAGCCCCAGCATTTT. Its translation is CASRRVGQPQHF.

This clone came up a few times. The chain uses TRBV19 and TRBJ2-3; TRBD2 matches 8 bases. There are 14 residues in the CDR3. The trim removed 3 bases at V and 3 bases at J, leaving 2 bases unmatched. CDR1 and CDR2 from the germline V gene are LNHDA and SQIVND (reference sequence). Written as DNA, the CDR3 is TGTGCCAGTAGTATTGCGGGAGGTACAGATACGCAGTATTTT. Residues: CASSIAGGTDTQYF.

This chain joins TRBV7-9 and TRBJ2-3; 12 bases match TRBD2. The CDR3 is 16 residues long. Losses at the gene ends were 2 bases for V and 2 bases for J; bases not matched to a gene: 2. Germline V lookup: CDR1 SEHNR, CDR2 FQNEAQ (reference sequence). CDR3 in DNA: TGTGCCAGCAGCTTAAGACTAGCGGGGGACACAGATACGCAGTATTTT. This translates into CASSLRLAGDTDTQYF.

V is TRBV7-9 and J is TRBJ2-5; 8 bases match TRBD1. Trimming removed 5 bases from V and 4 bases from J; junction bases left unmatched: 3. This CDR3 spans 13 amino acids. Germline CDR1 reads SEHNR; CDR2 reads FQNEAQ (reference sequence). The CDR3 is CASSIQGVETQYF. Here the CDR3 DNA reads TGTGCCAGCAGCATACAGGGGGTAGAGACCCAGTACTTC.

This clone was observed a handful of times. The gene calls are TRBV7-2 and TRBJ1-1, with D perhaps matching TRBD1 (6 bases). The CDR3 covers 15 residues. CDR1 is SGHTA and CDR2 is FQGNSA in the germline V gene. V lost 5 bases to trimming and J lost 5 bases, with 18 bases between them. The CDR3 bases are TGTGCCAGCAGCCCCGGAATAGGGGGAAGAACTGAAGCTTTCTTT. This sequence encodes CASSPGIGGRTEAFF.

The chain carries TRBV6-5 and TRBJ1-6; 8 nucleotides match TRBD1. V lost 5 bases to trimming and J lost 7 bases; unmatched junction nucleotides: 7. Germline CDR1 and CDR2: MNHEY and SVGAGI. The CDR3 length is 15 residues. This CDR3 is CASSAQGARNSPLHF. The CDR3 DNA follows: TGTGCCAGCAGTGCCCAGGGGGCGCGGAATTCACCCCTCCACTTT.

The J gene is TRBJ2-5, the V gene TRBV11-2; TRBD2 is a possible D gene (7 bases). This CDR3 contains 16 residues. The germline gives CDR1 SGHAT, CDR2 FQNNGV. The V end lost 4 bases, the J end lost 1 base, and 16 bases lay between the germline ends. CDR3 coding DNA: TGTGCCAGCAGCTGGTCCGGGGGGCCATTCCAAGAGACCCAGTACTTC. Its translation is CASSWSGGPFQETQYF.

J is TRBJ1-6 and V is TRBV5-1; perhaps TRBD1 as D (5 bases). The CDR3 contains 15 residues. Trimming removed 0 bases at V and 9 bases at J, with 13 bases between. Per germline, CDR1 SGHRS and CDR2 YFSETQ. DNA for the CDR3: TGCGCCAGCAGCTTGGACAGGAGGGTGGGTTCACCCCTCCACTTT. Translated, it gives CASSLDRRVGSPLHF.

The chain is built from TRBV6-1 and TRBJ2-5, with D unresolved. The CDR3 is 11 amino acids. V dropped 8 bases and J dropped 5 bases, with 9 bases sitting between them. Germline assignment: CDR1 MNHNS and CDR2 SASEGT. CDR3 coding DNA: TGTGCCAGCTCTGTGGGGGAGACCCAGTACTTC. Its translation: CASSVGETQYF.

The chain is built from TRBV6-5 and TRBJ1-1, with TRBD1 matching 7 bases. The CDR3 consists of 14 residues. Germline V lookup: CDR1 MNHEY, CDR2 SVGAGI. The V gene end was trimmed by 6 bases and the J gene end by 6 bases; junction bases not matched to a gene: 10. The CDR3 nucleotides are TGTGCCAGCAGCCGAGACAGGGATAACGCTGAAGCTTTCTTT. Residues: CASSRDRDNAEAFF.

This chain uses TRBV7-2 with TRBJ2-1; 12 nucleotides agree with TRBD2. There are 15 residues in the CDR3. Germline assignment: CDR1 SGHTA and CDR2 FQGNSA. The junction had 9 bases not matched to a gene; V was cut back by 7 bases and J by 8 bases. The CDR3 bases are TGTGCCAGCACCACCCTAGCGGGAGGGTTTTATGAGCAGTTCTTC. Its protein is CASTTLAGGFYEQFF.

The rearrangement joins TRBV19 to TRBJ2-5, with 12 positions matching TRBD1. Germline CDR1 and CDR2: LNHDA and SQIVND (reference sequence). This CDR3 is built from 14 residues. The ends lost 8 bases at V and 5 bases at J; junction bases unmatched: 6. CDR3 residues: CASGGQGAGETQYF. The CDR3 nucleotides are TGTGCCAGTGGGGGACAGGGGGCCGGGGAGACCCAGTACTTC.

The V call is TRBV28, the J call TRBJ2-7, with 7 nucleotides matching TRBD1. V lost 7 bases and J lost 0; bases outside the gene matches: 6. Looked up from germline, CDR1 is MDHEN and CDR2 is SYDVKM. The CDR3 is 14 residues long. The chain's CDR3 is CASKPPGGSYEQYF. CDR3 nucleotides: TGTGCCAGCAAGCCCCCAGGGGGCTCCTACGAGCAGTACTTC.

This rearrangement joins TRBV2 to TRBJ1-1; tentatively, D is TRBD1 (6 bases). Trimming stripped 5 bases from V and 3 bases from J, with 10 bases between. Germline lookup yields CDR1 SNHLY and CDR2 FYNNEI. The CDR3 has 13 residues. CDR3 amino acids: CASSTGRDTEAFF. CDR3 coding DNA: TGTGCCAGCAGTACAGGGAGGGACACTGAAGCTTTCTTT.

The J gene is TRBJ1-5, the V gene TRBV7-2; D call uncertain. CDR1 and CDR2 from the germline V gene are SGHTA and FQGNSA. The CDR3 covers 12 residues. V dropped 5 bases and J dropped 5 bases, with 7 bases sitting between them. CDR3 protein: CASSGIDQPQHF. The CDR3 nucleotides read TGTGCCAGCAGCGGAATAGATCAGCCCCAGCATTTT.

The chain is built from TRBV20-1 and TRBJ1-1, with D tentatively TRBD1 (6 bases). The CDR3 loop spans 11 amino acids. V lost 5 bases to trimming and J lost 3 bases, with 7 bases between them. Germline V gene data show CDR1 as DFQATT and CDR2 as SNEGSKA (reference sequence). This CDR3 is CSAAGDTEAFF. Written as DNA, the CDR3 is TGCAGTGCTGCAGGGGACACTGAAGCTTTCTTT.

J is TRBJ2-1 and V is TRBV25-1, with D hard to call. Germline lookup yields CDR1 MGHDK and CDR2 SYGVNS. There are 14 residues in the CDR3. The germline V and J ends were trimmed by 8 bases and 9 bases, with 20 bases remaining between them. CDR3 in DNA: TGTGCCAGCCGTCCCCCCCTTCGCGACGGTGAGCAGTTCTTC. This gives the protein CASRPPLRDGEQFF.

This clone was picked up one time. The genes are TRBV2 and TRBJ1-1; the D is unclear. Germline CDR1 and CDR2: SNHLY and FYNNEI. This CDR3 has 13 amino acids. Trimming cost V 5 bases and J 1 base, with 8 bases left between them. CDR3 loop: CASSMNRNTEAFF. The CDR3, as DNA: TGTGCCAGCAGTATGAACAGGAACACTGAAGCTTTCTTT.

The rearrangement links TRBV5-6 to TRBJ1-4; possibly TRBD1 for D (5 bases). This CDR3 spans 15 amino acids. V lost 0 bases, J lost 3 bases, and 9 bases lay in between. Germline V lookup: CDR1 SGHDT, CDR2 YYEEEE. CDR3 in amino acids: CASSLVGGSNEKLFF. As DNA, the CDR3 is TGTGCCAGCAGCTTGGTCGGGGGTTCTAATGAAAAACTGTTTTTT.

CDR3 residues: CASSPEVSSYNEQFF. The CDR3 coding sequence is TGTGCCAGCAGCCCCGAGGTTAGCTCCTACAATGAGCAGTTCTTC. The rearrangement links TRBV7-6 to TRBJ2-1; D remains ambiguous. The CDR3 has 15 amino acids. Trimming cost V 5 bases and J 0 bases, with 11 bases left between them. The germline V gene encodes CDR1 SGHVS and CDR2 FNYEAQ.

This chain connects TRBV6-1 to TRBJ1-2, with TRBD1 as a possible D gene (6 bases). Trimming cost V 7 bases and J 4 bases, with 16 bases left between them. The CDR3 covers 14 residues. Germline lookup yields CDR1 MNHNS and CDR2 SASEGT. CDR3 amino acids: CASTPPDRSYGYTF. CDR3 bases: TGTGCCAGCACCCCACCCGACAGGTCCTATGGCTACACCTTC.

The rearrangement joins TRBV7-8 to TRBJ2-7, with D perhaps matching TRBD1 (5 bases). The V end was cut by 4 bases, the J end by 7 bases, with 11 bases between. This CDR3 is 12 amino acids long. Germline V gene lookup returns CDR1 SGHVS and CDR2 FQNEAQ. CDR3 region: CASSSHDREQYF. DNA for the CDR3: TGTGCCAGCAGCTCCCACGACAGAGAGCAGTACTTC.